Given below is one TCR beta chain in context. As yet, its antigen is unknown. These data come from a study of shared clonotypes between healthy human individuals. Whole-study findings and limits: When naive CD4 clonotypes were compared across several donors, around 5% were shared.

The assay was carried out at the deep level. Sequenced by immunoSEQ multiplex PCR; TCRdb stores in-frame clones only, minus some. The sample has 330,000 or so clones; over 70% are singletons. The CDR3 consists of 13 residues. V was clipped by 4 bases and J by 3 bases, with 7 bases between them. Germline CDR1 is SNHLY and CDR2 is FYNNEI. The receptor's source is a man aged 25 to 40 in good health. The genes are TRBV2 and TRBJ2-1, with D unresolved. Material for sequencing was memory CD4+ T cells sorted from blood. Described subset: CD45RA-negative fraction. CDR3 in amino acids: CASSVISYNEQFF. CDR3 DNA sequence: TGTGCCAGCAGTGTCATTAGCTACAATGAGCAGTTCTTC.